These 2 T cell receptor beta chains came from one sample sequenced in a study of Ad26.COV2.S vaccination and SARS-CoV-2 variants. Method: immunoSEQ multiplex PCR; TCRdb's copy keeps in-frame clones and lacks some. The table records about 350,000 clones, roughly 90% of them present only once. The sample's treatment: over 15 received Ad26.COV2.S at low or high dose, single or two shots; about 5 received placebo; per-sample allocation not given. The investigators took samples on day 63 after the first vaccine or placebo injection. The sequenced sample was peripheral blood, obtained in a trial of Ad26.COV2.S vaccine versus placebo. These receptor sequences come from a person aged 18-65 years who received the Ad26.COV2.S COVID-19 vaccine or a placebo.

This chain joins TRBV3-1 (or the pseudogene TRBV3-2) and TRBJ2-3; 10 bases match TRBD1. CDR1 is LGHDT, CDR2 YNNKEL, per germline (reference sequence). This CDR3 spans 17 amino acids. With 0 bases clipped from V and 3 bases from J, the junction kept 6 bases outside the gene matches. Here the CDR3 DNA reads TGTGCCAGCAGCCAAGAGGGTCAGGGACAGGGGACAGATACGCAGTATTTT. This sequence encodes CASSQEGQGQGTDTQYF.

The gene calls are TRBV19 and TRBJ2-7; TRBD2 might be the D (7 bases). The V and J ends lost 6 bases and 5 bases respectively, with 20 bases between them. This CDR3 is built from 15 residues. Germline lookup yields CDR1 LNHDA and CDR2 SQIVND (reference sequence). The CDR3 loop is CASRQGGPGENEQYF. Written as DNA, the CDR3 is TGTGCCAGTAGGCAGGGAGGGCCAGGGGAGAACGAGCAGTACTTC.